This TCR beta chain is from a study of regulatory T cells in long-lasting Graves disease. Indicated time point: persistent/refractory GD, antithyroid drugs over 5 years with positive TRAb. RNA extracted from PBMCs served as the sequencing template. The trim removed 4 bases at V and 9 bases at J, leaving 6 bases unmatched. CDR1 and CDR2 from the germline V gene are MNHEY and SVGAGI. The CDR3 sequence is 13 residues long. This clonotype has at least ten counts. With iRepertoire HTBI primers and Arm-PCR of CDR3 regions, TCR beta libraries were built. In the authors' workflow: Identified segments across samples numbered some 62 TRBV and about 15 TRBJ. TCRdb re-called the multiplex PCR reads through MiXCR, storing one row per CDR3 protein. None of the V and J calls come from the authors' own analysis; TCRdb made them. The sample has around 400,000 distinct CDR3 sequences; roughly a fifth are singletons.

The clonotype originates from a female donor with Graves disease. The chain is built from TRBV6-5 and TRBJ1-5; 7 bases agree with TRBD1. The specimen comprised peripheral blood mononuclear cells (PBMCs), sampled when the disease was refractory, from a patient treated with antithyroid drugs. CDR3 loop: CASSLGGGWPQHF. The CDR3 coding sequence is TGTGCCAGCAGTTTGGGAGGGGGCTGGCCCCAGCATTTT.